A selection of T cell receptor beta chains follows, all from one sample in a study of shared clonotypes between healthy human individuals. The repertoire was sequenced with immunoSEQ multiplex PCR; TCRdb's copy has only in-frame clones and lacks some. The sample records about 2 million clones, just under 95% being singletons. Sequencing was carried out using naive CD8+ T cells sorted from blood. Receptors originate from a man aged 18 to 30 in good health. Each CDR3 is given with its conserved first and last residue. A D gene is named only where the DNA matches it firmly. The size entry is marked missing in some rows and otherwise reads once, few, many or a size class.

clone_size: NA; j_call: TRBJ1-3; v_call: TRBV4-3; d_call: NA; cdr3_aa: CASSQDRENTIYF; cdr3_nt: TGCGCCAGCAGCCAAGATCGTGAGAACACCATATATTTT
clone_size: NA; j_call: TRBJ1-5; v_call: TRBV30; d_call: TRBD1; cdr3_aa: CAWSAGQGNQPQHF; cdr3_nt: TGTGCCTGGAGTGCCGGACAGGGAAATCAGCCCCAGCATTTT
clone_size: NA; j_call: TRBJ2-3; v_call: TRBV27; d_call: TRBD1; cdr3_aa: CASSSTGGANTQYF; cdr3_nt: TGTGCCAGCAGTTCAACAGGGGGCGCAAATACGCAGTATTTT
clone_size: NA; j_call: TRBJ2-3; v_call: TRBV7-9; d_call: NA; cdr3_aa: CASSLIPMDTQYF; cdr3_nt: TGTGCCAGCAGCTTAATCCCTATGGATACGCAGTATTTT
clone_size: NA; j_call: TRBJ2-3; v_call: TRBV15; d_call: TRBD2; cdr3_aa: CATSRDPSGSFPPDTQYF; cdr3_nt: TGTGCCACCAGCAGAGATCCCAGCGGGAGCTTCCCCCCAGATACGCAGTATTTT
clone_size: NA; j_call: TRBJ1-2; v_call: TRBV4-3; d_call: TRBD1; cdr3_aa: CASSQDQGARGYTF; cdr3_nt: TGCGCCAGCAGCCAAGATCAGGGGGCGCGGGGCTACACCTTC
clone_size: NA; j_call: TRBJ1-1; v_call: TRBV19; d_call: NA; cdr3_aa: CASSITTMNTEAFF; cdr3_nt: TGTGCCAGTAGTATAACCACGATGAACACTGAAGCTTTCTTT
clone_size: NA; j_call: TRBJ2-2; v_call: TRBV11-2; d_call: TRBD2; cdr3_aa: CASSLDPLAENTGELFF; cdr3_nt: TGTGCCAGCAGCTTAGATCCCCTAGCGGAAAACACCGGGGAGCTGTTTTTT
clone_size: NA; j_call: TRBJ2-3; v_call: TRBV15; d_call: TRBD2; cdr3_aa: CATSRGAGGFTDTQYF; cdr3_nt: TGTGCCACCAGCAGAGGGGCGGGGGGCTTCACAGATACGCAGTATTTT
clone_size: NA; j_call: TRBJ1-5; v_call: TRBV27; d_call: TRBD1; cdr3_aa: CASSTGGSYQPQHF; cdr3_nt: TGTGCCAGCAGCACAGGGGGGAGTTATCAGCCCCAGCATTTT
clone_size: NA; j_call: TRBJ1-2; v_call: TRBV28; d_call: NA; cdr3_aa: CASSTYSLNYGYTF; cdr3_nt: TGTGCCAGCAGTACATACAGCCTAAACTATGGCTACACCTTC
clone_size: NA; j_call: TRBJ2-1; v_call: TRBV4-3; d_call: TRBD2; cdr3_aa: CASSRRLAGATGNEQFF; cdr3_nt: TGCGCCAGCAGCCGCAGACTAGCGGGAGCTACGGGCAATGAGCAGTTCTTC
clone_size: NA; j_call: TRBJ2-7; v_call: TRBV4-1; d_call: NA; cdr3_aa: CASSQGDGEYEQYF; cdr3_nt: TGCGCCAGCAGCCAAGGGGACGGAGAGTACGAGCAGTACTTC
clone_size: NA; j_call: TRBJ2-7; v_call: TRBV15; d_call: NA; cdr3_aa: CATSREGEYYEQYF; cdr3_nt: TGTGCCACCAGCAGAGAAGGGGAATACTACGAGCAGTACTTC
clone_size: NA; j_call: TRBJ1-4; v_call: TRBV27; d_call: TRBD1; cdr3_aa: CASSPAAGQLGEKLFF; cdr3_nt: TGTGCCAGCAGTCCCGCCGCGGGACAGTTGGGTGAAAAACTGTTTTTT
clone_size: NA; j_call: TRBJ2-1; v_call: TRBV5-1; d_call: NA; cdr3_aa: CASSSYPANEQFF; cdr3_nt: TGCGCCAGCAGCTCGTACCCCGCGAATGAGCAGTTCTTC
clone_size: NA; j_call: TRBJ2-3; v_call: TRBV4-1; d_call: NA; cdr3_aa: CASSQILVGLTPDTDTQYF; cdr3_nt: TGCGCCAGCAGCCAAATACTAGTGGGGCTAACTCCGGACACAGATACGCAGTATTTT
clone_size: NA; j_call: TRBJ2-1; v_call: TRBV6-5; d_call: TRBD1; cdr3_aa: CASSSDRISNEQFF; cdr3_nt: TGTGCCAGCAGTTCGGACAGGATTTCCAATGAGCAGTTCTTC
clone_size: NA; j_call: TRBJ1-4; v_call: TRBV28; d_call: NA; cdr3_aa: CASSAIWAEKLFF; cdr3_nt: TGTGCCAGCAGCGCCATTTGGGCGGAAAAACTGTTTTTT
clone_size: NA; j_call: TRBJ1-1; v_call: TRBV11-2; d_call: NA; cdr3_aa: CASSLGWNTEAFF; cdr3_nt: TGTGCCAGCAGCTTAGGATGGAACACTGAAGCTTTCTTT
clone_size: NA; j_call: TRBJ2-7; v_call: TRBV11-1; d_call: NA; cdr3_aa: CASSSWDNTYEQYF; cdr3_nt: TGTGCCAGCAGCTCTTGGGACAATACCTACGAGCAGTACTTC
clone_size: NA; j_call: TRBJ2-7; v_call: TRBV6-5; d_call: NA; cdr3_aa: CASRKRGVGTYEQYF; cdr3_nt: TGTGCCAGCAGAAAGAGAGGTGTGGGGACCTACGAGCAGTACTTC
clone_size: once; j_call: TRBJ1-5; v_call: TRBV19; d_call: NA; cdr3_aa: CASSMGVGDQPQHF; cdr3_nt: TGTGCCAGTAGTATGGGGGTGGGGGATCAGCCCCAGCATTTT
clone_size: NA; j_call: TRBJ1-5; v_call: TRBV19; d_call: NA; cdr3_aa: CASSIDLGSEENQPQHF; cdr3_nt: TGTGCCAGTAGTATAGATCTGGGCAGCGAGGAAAATCAGCCCCAGCATTTT
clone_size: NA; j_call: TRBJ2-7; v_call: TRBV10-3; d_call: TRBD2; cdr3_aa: CAIKSGTSGSYEQYF; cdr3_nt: TGTGCCATCAAATCCGGGACTAGCGGTTCCTACGAGCAGTACTTC
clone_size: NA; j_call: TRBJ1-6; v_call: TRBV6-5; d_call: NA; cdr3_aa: CASEGGLNSPLHF; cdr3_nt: TGTGCCAGCGAAGGAGGGTTAAATTCACCCCTCCACTTT
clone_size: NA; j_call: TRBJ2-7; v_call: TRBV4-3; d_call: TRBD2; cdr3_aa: CASSEGLAGSYEQYF; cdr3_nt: TGCGCCAGCAGCGAGGGACTAGCGGGCTCCTACGAGCAGTACTTC
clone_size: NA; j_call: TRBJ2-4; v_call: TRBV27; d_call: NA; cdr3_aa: CASSQRRVWGTKNIQYF; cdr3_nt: TGTGCCAGCAGTCAAAGAAGGGTTTGGGGGACCAAAAACATTCAGTACTTC
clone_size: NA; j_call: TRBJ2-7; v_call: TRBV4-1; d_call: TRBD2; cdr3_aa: CASSQDRAGPYEQYF; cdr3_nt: TGCGCCAGCAGCCAAGATAGAGCGGGACCTTACGAGCAGTACTTC
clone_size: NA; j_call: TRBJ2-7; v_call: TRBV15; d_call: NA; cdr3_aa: CATSMNTESSYEQYF; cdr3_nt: TGTGCCACCAGCATGAACACGGAGAGCTCCTACGAGCAGTACTTC
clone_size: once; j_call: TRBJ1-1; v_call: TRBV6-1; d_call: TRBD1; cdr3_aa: CASSGRTGQAFF; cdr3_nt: TGTGCCAGCAGTGGCCGGACAGGGCAAGCTTTCTTT
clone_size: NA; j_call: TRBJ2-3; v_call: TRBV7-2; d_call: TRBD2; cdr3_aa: CASSFGGGVGDTQYF; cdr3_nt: TGTGCCAGCAGCTTCGGGGGAGGGGTTGGGGATACGCAGTATTTT
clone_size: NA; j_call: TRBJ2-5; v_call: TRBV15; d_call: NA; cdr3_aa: CAIQRRIEETQYF; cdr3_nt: TGTGCCATCCAGAGAAGGATTGAAGAGACCCAGTACTTC
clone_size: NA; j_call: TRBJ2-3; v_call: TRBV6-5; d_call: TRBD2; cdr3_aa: CASSYSAGGTDTQYF; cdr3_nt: TGTGCCAGCAGTTACTCAGCGGGAGGAACAGATACGCAGTATTTT
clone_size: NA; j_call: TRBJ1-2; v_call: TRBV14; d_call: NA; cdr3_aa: CASSQDKFSYGYTF; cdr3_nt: TGTGCCAGCAGCCAAGACAAGTTCTCCTATGGCTACACCTTC
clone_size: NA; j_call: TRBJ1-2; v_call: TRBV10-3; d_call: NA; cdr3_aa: CAISEAGPNYGYTF; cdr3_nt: TGTGCCATCAGTGAGGCGGGACCTAACTATGGCTACACCTTC
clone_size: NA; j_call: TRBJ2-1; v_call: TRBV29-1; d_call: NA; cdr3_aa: CSVEDLRRETTYNEQFF; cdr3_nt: TGCAGCGTTGAAGATCTCCGGAGGGAGACCACCTACAATGAGCAGTTCTTC
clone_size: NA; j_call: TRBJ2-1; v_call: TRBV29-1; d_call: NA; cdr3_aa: CSVGGFDSRGEQFF; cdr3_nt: TGCAGCGTTGGGGGATTCGACTCCCGGGGTGAGCAGTTCTTC
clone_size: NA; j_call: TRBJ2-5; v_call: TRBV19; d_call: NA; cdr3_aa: CASRSRGEETQYF; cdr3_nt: TGTGCCAGTAGGTCTCGAGGGGAAGAGACCCAGTACTTC
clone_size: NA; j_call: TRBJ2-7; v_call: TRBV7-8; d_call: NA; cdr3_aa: CASSSLSSEKPYEQYF; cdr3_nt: TGTGCCAGCAGCTCCCTGTCTAGCGAGAAACCCTACGAGCAGTACTTC
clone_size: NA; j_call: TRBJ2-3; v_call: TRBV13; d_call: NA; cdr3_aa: CASGLKLTDTQYF; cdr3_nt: TGTGCTAGCGGACTCAAATTAACAGATACGCAGTATTTT
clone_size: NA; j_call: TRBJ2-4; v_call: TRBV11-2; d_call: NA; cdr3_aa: CASSYDSSAKNIQYF; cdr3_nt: TGTGCCAGCAGCTATGACAGCTCTGCCAAAAACATTCAGTACTTC
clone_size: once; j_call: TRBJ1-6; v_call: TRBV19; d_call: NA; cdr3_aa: CAWGGQSSELSSPLHF; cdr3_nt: TGTGCCTGGGGTGGACAGTCGTCAGAATTAAGCTCACCCCTCCACTTT
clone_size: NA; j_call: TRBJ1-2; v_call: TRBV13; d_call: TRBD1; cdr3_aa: CASSSTGGAGGYTF; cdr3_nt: TGTGCCAGCAGCTCCACAGGGGGCGCCGGGGGCTACACCTTC
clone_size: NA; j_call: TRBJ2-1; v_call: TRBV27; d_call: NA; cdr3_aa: CASSKGVYNEQFF; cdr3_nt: TGTGCCAGCAGTAAAGGGGTTTACAATGAGCAGTTCTTC
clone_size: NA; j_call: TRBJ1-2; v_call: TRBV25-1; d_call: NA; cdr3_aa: CASSTSIGWGYTF; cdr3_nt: TGTGCCAGCAGTACCTCTATCGGTTGGGGCTACACCTTC
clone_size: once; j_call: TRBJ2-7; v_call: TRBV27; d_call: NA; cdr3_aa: CASSLGRVFNEQYF; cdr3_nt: TGTGCCAGCAGTTTAGGCAGGGTATTCAACGAGCAGTACTTC
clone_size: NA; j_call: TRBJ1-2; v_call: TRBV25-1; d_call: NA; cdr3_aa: CASSEFGSYGYTF; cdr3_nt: TGTGCCAGCAGTGAGTTCGGAAGCTATGGCTACACCTTC
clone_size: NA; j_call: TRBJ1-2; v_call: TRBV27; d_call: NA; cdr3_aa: CASSFLGQYDDGYTF; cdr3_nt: TGTGCCAGCAGTTTCTTAGGACAGTATGACGATGGCTACACCTTC
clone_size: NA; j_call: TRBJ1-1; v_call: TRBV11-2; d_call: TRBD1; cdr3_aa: CASSLGQGTTEAFF; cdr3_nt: TGTGCCAGCAGCCTGGGACAGGGTACCACTGAAGCTTTCTTT
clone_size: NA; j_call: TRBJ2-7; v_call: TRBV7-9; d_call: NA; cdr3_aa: CASSPFGSGSYEQYF; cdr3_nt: TGTGCCAGCAGCCCCTTTGGGAGCGGGTCCTACGAGCAGTACTTC
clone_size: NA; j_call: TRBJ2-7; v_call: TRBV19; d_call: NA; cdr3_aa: CASIGGAYEQYF; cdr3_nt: TGTGCCAGCATCGGCGGGGCTTACGAGCAGTACTTC
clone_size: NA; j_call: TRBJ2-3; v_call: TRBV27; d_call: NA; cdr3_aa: CASSPRGDSTDTQYF; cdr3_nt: TGTGCCAGCAGTCCAAGGGGGGATAGCACAGATACGCAGTATTTT